This TCR beta chain was sequenced during a study of blood T cell repertoires in COVID-19 (TCRdb year 2020). With respect to the entire study: The collaborator samples originated in the United States, Italy and Spain and spanned the acute and convalescent phases of COVID-19. The dataset comprised deeply sampled blood TCRbeta repertoires from subjects exposed to, actively infected with, or recovered from COVID-19. The sample metadata nearly always contained a de-identified subject ID, COVID-19 status, age in years and sex. The material from the prospective study consisted of cDNA or gDNA derived from T cells, B-cell-depleted T cells, or PBMCs. Where available, HLA class I and class II types were taken from metadata supplied by the sample provider and were not determined by assay-based typing. Samples were obtained from the ongoing ImmuneRACE study (first 160 participants) and from some 1,300 subjects provided by 6 global collaborators. The repertoires were made available in a free public database intended to serve as a resource for research on the immune response to SARS-CoV-2. What the research found in general, with its limitations: How much clinical and demographic metadata was included differed by source and by participant, and the metadata was provided uncurated.

TCRbeta CDR3 regions were amplified from genomic DNA by means of the immunoSEQ Assay, a bias-controlled multiplex PCR. For the original study's pipeline: Within the assay, amplification of reference gene primers was used to estimate how many nucleated cells each sample contained. To quantify the absolute abundance of each unique TCRbeta CDR3 rearrangement, sequence reads were collapsed and filtered. For each sample, productive Simpson clonality was calculated as the square root of Simpson's diversity index across productive rearrangements. TCRdb took this table from immuneACCESS and kept in-frame rearrangements with V and J called. Such tables lack part of the clones; where checked against another copy, unresolved V genes explain under half of the gap, and the rest is unexplained. V and J calls and clone size are as listed in that table; D and trimming were resolved from the DNA. Recorded for this sample are about 210,000 clones; 85% of them occurred a single time. The top ten constitute approximately 2.4% of the sample.

Unmatched junction bases come to 13, with V trimmed by 0 bases and J by 0 bases. Taken from the germline V gene, the CDR1 and CDR2 loops are LGHNA and YSLEER. CDR3 length: 19 amino acids, cysteine to phenylalanine. Just CDR3 DNA is preserved here, 57 bases in frame from base 1. One collaborating source in Seattle enrolled patients during active infection and followed them longitudinally through the course of disease. Whole blood was collected in K2EDTA tubes by collaborating institutions according to the institutions' own protocols. For TCRbeta analysis, collaborators shipped samples as frozen whole blood, isolated PBMCs, or DNA extracted from either of those sample types. In the case of this clone: The antigen it binds to is not known. The sample holds no much larger clone one base away, and base qualities are not on file.

Source material: peripheral blood. The chain is made from TRBV4-3 and TRBJ1-2; 7 junctional bases match TRBD1. This TCR derives from a woman aged 65 to 85 with COVID-19, enrolled during active disease. The DNA is as follows: TGCGCCAGCAGCCAAGATAGGAGGGCAGGGGGAAGGCCTAACTATGGCTACACCTTC. This codes for CASSQDRRAGGRPNYGYTF.